This T cell receptor beta chain was recorded in a study of OX40 agonist ivuxolimab in advanced cancers. Study information: Partial responses were seen in three patients, one with hepatocellular carcinoma and two with cutaneous melanoma.

CDR3 length equals 12 residues. V gave up 10 bases and J gave up 8 bases, with 17 bases separating them. Germline V gene lookup returns CDR1 MNHNY and CDR2 SVGAGI (reference sequence). Some clones are missing from TCRdb's copy, which holds only in-frame ones; the method was immunoSEQ multiplex PCR. The sample has about 55,000 clones, 86% seen once; the top ten hold roughly 13%. The gene calls are TRBV6-6 and TRBJ1-2; D is perhaps TRBD1 (6 bases). Sample: CD4+ or CD8+ T cells sorted from blood, taken in a trial of the OX40 agonist ivuxolimab. This sequence was found in an adult with an advanced solid tumor such as melanoma, head and neck, liver or kidney cancer. CDR3 loop: CAIGGEGYGYTF. Written as DNA, the CDR3 is TGTGCCATAGGGGGGGAGGGGTACGGCTACACCTTC.